The 30 T cell receptor beta chains listed next were all sequenced from one sample in a study of T cells in Graves' hyperthyroidism and ophthalmopathy. The source material, RNA transcripts, was used to amplify TCR beta CDR3 regions. HTBI primers were the set used in a first-round RT-PCR of the TCR CDR3. MiXCR was run by TCRdb on the multiplex PCR reads, yielding one entry per CDR3 protein. The sample carries about 560,000 distinct CDR3 sequences, approximately 14% recorded once. The sequenced sample was blood. The receptor set was obtained from a woman aged 25 to 39 with Graves' hyperthyroidism.

This clonotype came up many times. CDR3 sequence: CASTPGIGTRTGELFF. The CDR3 DNA reads TGTGCCAGCACCCCCGGTATTGGGACGCGAACCGGGGAGCTGTTTTTT. This chain links TRBV7-9 with TRBJ2-2; either TRBD1 or TRBD2 may supply D (5 bases each). CDR3 size: 16 residues. V was cut by 7 bases and J by 5 bases, with 20 bases left in between. Germline V gene data show CDR1 as SEHNR and CDR2 as FQNEAQ (reference sequence).

The chain combines TRBV4-1 with TRBJ1-1; D is unresolved. Trimming shortened V by 7 bases and J by 4 bases, and 7 bases separated the two germline ends. The CDR3 is 11 residues long. Per germline, CDR1 MGHRA and CDR2 YSYEKL. The CDR3, as DNA: TGCGCCAGCAAGTGGGGCACTGAAGCTTTCTTT. Protein: CASKWGTEAFF.

This clonotype was picked up many times. This chain links TRBV18 with TRBJ2-3; no reliable D call. This CDR3 contains 13 residues. Trimming pared 2 bases from V and 6 bases from J, leaving 9 bases between. Germline CDR1 KGHSH, CDR2 LQKENI. The DNA for the CDR3 is TGTGCCAGCTCACCATTTGCTTCCGATACGCAGTATTTT. It yields the protein CASSPFASDTQYF.

The chain couples TRBV2 to TRBJ2-7; D tentatively reads TRBD1 or TRBD2 (6 bases each). Trimming took 8 bases from V and 0 from J, leaving 23 bases between them. Germline V CDR1 and CDR2: SNHLY, FYNNEI. This CDR3 contains 17 residues. The CDR3 region is CASAGRGRDPSSYEQYF. The CDR3, as DNA: TGTGCCAGCGCCGGCCGGGGGCGGGACCCAAGCTCCTACGAGCAGTACTTC.

This clonotype was seen ten or more times. The chain links TRBV14 to TRBJ2-1; 8 bases are a match to TRBD2. This CDR3 is built from 14 residues. The junction had 7 bases not matched to a gene; V was cut back by 4 bases and J by 8 bases. CDR1 is SGHDN, CDR2 FVKESK, per germline. CDR3 amino acids: CASSRRTSRDEQFF. CDR3 DNA sequence: TGTGCCAGCAGCCGCCGGACTAGCCGGGATGAGCAGTTCTTC.

This clonotype came up many times. The chain is built from TRBV20-1 and TRBJ2-1; 7 bases are shared with TRBD1. This CDR3 is 16 amino acids long. CDR1 and CDR2 (germline): DFQATT, SNEGSKA (reference sequence). V lost 2 bases to trimming and J lost 4 bases; unmatched junction nucleotides: 11. CDR3: CSARSPGQDQYNEQFF. The DNA of the CDR3 is TGCAGTGCTAGATCTCCCGGACAGGACCAATACAATGAGCAGTTCTTC.

Many counts were recorded for this clonotype. The chain carries TRBV20-1 and TRBJ2-7; weak D call: TRBD1 (5 bases). Germline CDR1 reads DFQATT; CDR2 reads SNEGSKA (reference sequence). The CDR3 runs 14 residues. The ends were cut back, 3 bases at V and 0 bases at J, with 12 bases in the middle. The CDR3 region is CSASRTFPSYEQYF. The CDR3 bases are TGCAGTGCTAGTCGGACATTCCCCTCCTACGAGCAGTACTTC.

This clonotype has a count of ten or more. V is TRBV5-1 and J is TRBJ2-2; 7 positions match TRBD1. The CDR3 has 16 residues. V shed 4 bases and J 6 bases; nucleotides not matched to a gene: 12. The germline gives CDR1 SGHRS, CDR2 YFSETQ. CDR3 coding DNA: TGCGCCAGCAGCACGGGACAGACACCACAGCCCGGGGAGCTGTTTTTT. This translates into CASSTGQTPQPGELFF.

This clonotype appeared a few times. This may be a read error: a much more frequent sequence differs by one nucleotide. The rearrangement joins TRBV12-3 or TRBV12-4 to TRBJ2-3, with TRBD2 matching 14 bases. Unmatched junction bases numbered 4, after V lost 4 bases and J lost 1 base. The CDR3 consists of 17 residues. CDR3 residues: CASSSGGLAGGTDTQYF. In nucleotides, the CDR3 is TGTGCCAGCAGTTCCGGGGGACTAGCGGGAGGCACAGATACGCAGTATTTT.

There are a few counts of this clonotype. The chain couples TRBV4-1 to TRBJ2-7; 8 positions agree with TRBD2. This CDR3 region has 15 residues. V trimming: 4 bases; J trimming: 1 base; junction bases outside the gene matches: 6. The germline V gene encodes CDR1 MGHRA and CDR2 YSYEKL. DNA of the CDR3: TGCGCCAGCAGCCCCATAGCGGGAATTTCCTACGAGCAGTACTTC. It encodes CASSPIAGISYEQYF.

The sample holds a few counts of this clonotype. V and J are TRBV4-3 and TRBJ2-3, with TRBD2 as a possible D gene (6 bases). The germline V gene encodes CDR1 LGHNA and CDR2 YSLEER. This CDR3 region has 17 residues. V was trimmed by 1 base and J by 2 bases, leaving 16 bases between them. The CDR3 here is CASSQVERLVTTDTQYF. CDR3 nucleotides: TGCGCCAGCAGCCAAGTGGAAAGACTAGTGACCACAGATACGCAGTATTTT.

The chain recombines TRBV14 with TRBJ1-2; no clear D. Germline CDR1 SGHDN, CDR2 FVKESK. The CDR3 covers 13 residues. Trimming took off 4 bases at V and 4 bases at J, with 10 bases between the two ends. CDR3 loop: CASSPWRSYGYTF. The CDR3 DNA is TGTGCCAGCAGCCCCTGGAGGAGCTATGGCTACACCTTC.

The chain joins TRBV10-2 to TRBJ2-7, with a tentative D call TRBD2 (5 bases). The CDR3 is 14 residues long. Germline loops: CDR1 WSHSY, CDR2 SAAADI. Trimming took off 6 bases at V and 4 bases at J, with 16 bases between the two ends. The chain's CDR3 is CASRGASGYYEQYF. In DNA form, the CDR3 reads TGCGCCAGCAGGGGCGCCTCGGGGTATTACGAGCAGTACTTC.

This clonotype has a count of ten or more. CDR3 sequence reads: CASSLVWRSDTQYF. Here the CDR3 DNA reads TGTGCCAGCAGCTTAGTTTGGCGGTCAGATACGCAGTATTTT. This chain connects TRBV7-9 to TRBJ2-3, with D unclear. Trimming pared 1 base from V and 4 bases from J, leaving 9 bases between. The CDR3 is 14 amino acids. Germline CDR1 and CDR2: SEHNR and FQNEAQ (reference sequence).

Note on this clonotype: A much larger clone differs from this one at a single base, so this may be a read error. This CDR3 is CSALSVGAGDEQFF. In DNA, the CDR3 is TGCAGTGCATTGTCCGTAGGGGCGGGAGATGAGCAGTTCTTC. J is TRBJ2-1 and V is TRBV20-1, with 7 bases lining up with TRBD2. J was trimmed by 8 bases and V by 6 bases; bases with no gene match: 13. The V gene's germline CDR1 is DFQATT and CDR2 SNEGSKA (reference sequence). The CDR3 consists of 14 residues.

This clonotype was seen ten or more times. The chain recombines TRBV20-1 with TRBJ2-1, with TRBD2 identical over 11 bases. This CDR3 has 18 amino acids. Germline assignment: CDR1 DFQATT and CDR2 SNEGSKA (reference sequence). V dropped 6 bases and J dropped 4; count of bases not matched to a gene: 17. CDR3 loop: CSADSPIPGTSGYNEQFF. CDR3 bases: TGCAGTGCGGATTCTCCCATTCCCGGGACTAGCGGATACAATGAGCAGTTCTTC.

J is TRBJ2-2 and V is TRBV6-1; D is possibly TRBD2 (5 bases). This CDR3 has 18 residues. In germline, CDR1 is MNHNS, CDR2 SASEGT. The germline V and J ends were trimmed by 5 bases and 4 bases, with 23 bases remaining between them. CDR3 residues: CASSINRRRSLGTGELFF. The CDR3 DNA sequence: TGTGCCAGCAGTATCAATAGGAGGAGAAGCCTGGGCACCGGGGAGCTGTTTTTT.

The V gene is TRBV7-2, the J gene TRBJ2-2; D may match TRBD1 or TRBD2 (5 bases each). Germline CDR1 SGHTA, CDR2 FQGNSA. V lost 7 bases to trimming and J lost 7 bases, with 13 bases between them. The CDR3 contains 13 residues. The CDR3 is CASTPGRGGELFF. The CDR3 coding sequence is TGTGCCAGCACCCCAGGGAGAGGCGGGGAGCTGTTTTTT.

This clonotype was counted only a few times. The chain joins TRBV6-1 to TRBJ2-7; 7 nucleotides align to TRBD1. The CDR3 loop spans 15 amino acids. Trimming at V came to 0 bases and at J to 4 bases, leaving 6 bases not matched to a gene. The V gene's germline CDR1 is MNHNS and CDR2 SASEGT. The CDR3: CASSEADRVGYEQYF. The CDR3 nucleotides read TGTGCCAGCAGTGAAGCCGACAGGGTTGGGTACGAGCAGTACTTC.

In its sample, this clonotype was seen many times. V usage is TRBV4-1 and J usage is TRBJ2-3, with TRBD2 as a possible D gene (5 bases). Germline V gene sequence: CDR1 MGHRA, CDR2 YSYEKL. V was pared by 3 bases and J by 4 bases, with 11 bases between. This CDR3 is built from 14 residues. CDR3 sequence (DNA): TGCGCCAGCAGCCAGGAGAGTAGCGCAGATACGCAGTATTTT. Amino acid sequence: CASSQESSADTQYF.

The chain employs TRBV10-2 and TRBJ2-3, with D perhaps matching TRBD2 (5 bases). Germline assignment: CDR1 WSHSY and CDR2 SAAADI. Trimming pared 2 bases from V and 1 base from J, leaving 10 bases between. The CDR3 covers 15 residues. The CDR3 sequence is CASSERRAGTDTQYF. CDR3 DNA sequence: TGCGCCAGCAGTGAGCGGCGGGCCGGCACAGATACGCAGTATTTT.

The table lists this clonotype with many counts. V gene TRBV12-3 or TRBV12-4 combines with J gene TRBJ1-1; TRBD1 might be the D (6 bases). The V end was cut by 6 bases, the J end by 5 bases, with 13 bases between. This CDR3 comprises 13 residues. CDR3 region: CASSRQEGTEAFF. The CDR3 DNA sequence: TGTGCCAGCAGCCGACAGGAGGGTACTGAAGCTTTCTTT.

This clonotype occurred many times. This chain joins TRBV12-3 or TRBV12-4 and TRBJ2-5; the D is unclear. This CDR3 comprises 14 residues. The germline V and J ends were trimmed by 8 bases and 3 bases, with 16 bases remaining between them. The CDR3 region is CASSYRQLEETQYF. For the CDR3, the DNA is TGTGCCAGCTCCTATAGGCAGCTCGAAGAGACCCAGTACTTC.

There are many counts of this clonotype. The chain couples TRBV28 to TRBJ1-1; the match to TRBD1 covers 11 bases. The V gene end was trimmed by 5 bases and the J gene end by 5 bases; junction bases not matched to a gene: 4. Per germline, CDR1 MDHEN and CDR2 SYDVKM. This CDR3 has 14 amino acids. Here the CDR3 reads CASSGTGGWTEAFF. The CDR3 DNA reads TGTGCCAGCAGTGGGACAGGGGGTTGGACTGAAGCTTTCTTT.

CDR3 sequence reads: CASSSRTGLFYEQYF. In DNA form, the CDR3 reads TGTGCCAGCAGCTCACGGACAGGGCTATTCTACGAGCAGTACTTC. V usage is TRBV7-3 and J usage is TRBJ2-7, with 8 bases identical to TRBD1. The CDR3 covers 15 residues. The germline V gene encodes CDR1 SGHTA and CDR2 FQGTGA. The V and J ends lost 4 bases and 3 bases, in that order; junction bases with no gene match: 8.

This clonotype was detected ten times or more. The chain recombines TRBV12-5 with TRBJ1-1; D remains ambiguous. Trimming took 4 bases from V and 1 from J, leaving 7 bases between them. CDR3 size: 13 residues. CDR1 LGHNT and CDR2 FRNRAP come from the germline V gene. CDR3 DNA: TGTGCTAGTGGTTCAAAGGCGAACACTGAAGCTTTCTTT. Protein product: CASGSKANTEAFF.

This clonotype showed up many times. The chain employs TRBV5-1 and TRBJ2-3; a possible D gene is TRBD1 (6 bases). Germline loops: CDR1 SGHRS, CDR2 YFSETQ. This CDR3 is 16 amino acids long. The germline V and J ends were trimmed by 0 bases and 0 bases, with 11 bases remaining between them. Here the CDR3 DNA reads TGCGCCAGCAGCTTGGCCAGGGGAATTAGCACAGATACGCAGTATTTT. Its protein product is CASSLARGISTDTQYF.

This clonotype was recorded a few times. J is TRBJ1-1 and V is TRBV10-3; D ambiguous. Trimming stripped 2 bases from V and 5 bases from J, with 9 bases between. The CDR3 covers 13 residues. Germline CDR1 ENHRY, CDR2 SYGVKD. The CDR3 sequence is CAISEIRETEAFF. The CDR3 DNA reads as TGTGCCATCAGTGAGATAAGAGAGACTGAAGCTTTCTTT.

This clonotype occurred many times. The V gene is TRBV7-9, the J gene TRBJ2-5; 11 nucleotides line up with TRBD1. This CDR3 has 15 residues. Germline values: CDR1 SEHNR, CDR2 FQNEAQ (reference sequence). V was clipped by 5 bases and J by 6 bases; unmatched bases: 8. The CDR3, as DNA: TGTGCCAGCAGCCCCCAGGGGACAGGGGGGAAGACCCAGTACTTC. It is translated as CASSPQGTGGKTQYF.

This clonotype was counted a few times. Written as DNA, the CDR3 is TGTGCCAGTAGTATTCTCGGCTCTGGGGCCAACGTCCTGACTTTC. It codes for CASSILGSGANVLTF. This chain links TRBV19 with TRBJ2-6; D is undetermined. V lost 3 bases, J lost 0 bases, and 6 bases lay in between. The CDR3 runs to 15 residues. The germline V gene encodes CDR1 LNHDA and CDR2 SQIVND (reference sequence). The full variable domain, its missing parts supplied by reference TRBV19 and TRBJ2-6, is DGGITQSPKYLFRKEGQNVTLSCEQNLNHDAMYWYRQDPGQGLRLIYYSQIVNDFQKGDIAEGYSVSREKKESFPLTVTSAQKNPTAFYLCASSILGSGANVLTFGAGSRLTVL.